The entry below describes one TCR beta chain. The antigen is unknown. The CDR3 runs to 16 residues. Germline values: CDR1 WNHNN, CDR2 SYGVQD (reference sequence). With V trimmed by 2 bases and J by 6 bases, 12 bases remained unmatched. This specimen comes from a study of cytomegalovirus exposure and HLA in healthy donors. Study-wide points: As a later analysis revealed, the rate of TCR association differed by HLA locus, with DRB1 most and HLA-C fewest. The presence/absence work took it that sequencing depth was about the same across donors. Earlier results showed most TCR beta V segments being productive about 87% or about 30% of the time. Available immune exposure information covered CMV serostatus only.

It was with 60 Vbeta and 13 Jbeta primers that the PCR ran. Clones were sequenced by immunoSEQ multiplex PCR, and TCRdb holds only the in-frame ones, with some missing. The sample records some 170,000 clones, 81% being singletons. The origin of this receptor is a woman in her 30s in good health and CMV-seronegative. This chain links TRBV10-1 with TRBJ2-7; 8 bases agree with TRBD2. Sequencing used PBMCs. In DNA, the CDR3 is TGCGCCAGCAGTGAGAAAGTGCTAGCGGGTTTTGGCGAGCAGTACTTC. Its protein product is CASSEKVLAGFGEQYF.